This T cell receptor (beta chain) was sequenced in a study of graft-versus-host responses after intestinal transplantation listed by TCRdb under 2021. Background for the entire study: Recipients received multivisceral, liver-intestinal, or isolated intestinal transplants. All recipients received anti-thymocyte globulin induction followed by maintenance tacrolimus and steroids for approximately 3 years. After intestinal transplantation, graft-versus-host and host-versus-graft alloreactive T cell clones in the graft, circulation and bone marrow were tracked using bulk TCR-beta CDR3 sequencing. To identify alloreactive clones, pre-transplant mixed lymphocyte reaction products were sequenced and then compared with unstimulated pre-transplant donor and recipient T cells. Of the 20 to 25 intestinal transplant recipients enrolled in the cohort, one of whom was a retransplant, a few patients without pretransplant specimens were excluded. A peak of at least 4% donor T cells among recipient peripheral blood mononuclear cells was the definition used for donor T cell macrochimerism. Rather than being sequenced by the commercial service, samples from a few later patients were sequenced in-house on an Illumina MiSeq and processed with MiXCR.

The CDR3, from cysteine to phenylalanine, totals 13 residues. Of all the DNA, just the CDR3 is kept, 39 bases in frame from base 1. From the germline V gene (reference sequence), CDR1 is LNHNV and CDR2 is YYDKDF. The germline ends are 6 bases apart after V is trimmed by 6 bases and J by 0 bases. A remark on this clone: What this receptor recognizes is not known. Base qualities are not at hand, and no much larger clone is one base apart.

The library was produced with the immunoSEQ multiplex PCR assay. For most patients, genomic DNA was isolated with the Qiagen DNeasy Blood and Tissue Kit and sent frozen to Adaptive Biotechnologies for TCR sequencing. For most patients, genomic DNA was subjected to high-throughput TCR-beta CDR3 sequencing by Adaptive Biotechnologies. Turning to the authors' computational methods: Adaptive's ImmunoSEQ software supplied the TCR sequencing data for about 18 patients, while MiXCR and VDJtools were used to process a few other patients. To correct CD4 versus CD8 sorting errors, any sequence found in both subsets at a frequency ratio below 5:1 was removed. Because the origin of CDR3 nucleotide sequences shared between donor and recipient could not be assigned, those sequences were removed. To count as alloreactive, a clone needed at least 2-fold expansion over unstimulated cells and a minimum CFSE-low frequency of 0.002% (template counts) or 0.001% (read counts). A clone was considered mappable if detected in the sequenced pre-transplant spleen, lymph node, or MLR CFSE-low populations of the donor or recipient. The cumulative frequency of alloreactive clones was calculated as a percentage of all sequences, weighted by copy number. TCRdb provides this immuneACCESS table in a form limited to in-frame rearrangements. Some clones are lacking; in checked studies, under half of them reflect an unresolved V gene, and why the rest are absent is not known. V and J calls and clone size follow that table, whereas D and trimming were derived from the DNA. Within this sample are tens of thousands of clones, with 90% to 95% of them counted one time only. 0.5% of the sample comes from the top ten.

The sample's time point label, decoded: cells obtained before transplantation from donor or recipient. CD3+CD4+ and CD3+CD8+ populations were FACS-sorted from unstimulated pre-transplant donor and recipient cells taken from spleen or lymph nodes. The paper as a whole reports these results and caveats: GvH clones were found in recipient bone marrow, and some of the GvH clones appeared earlier in ileal mucosa or blood, which is consistent with an intestinal mucosal origin. Conclusions were limited by the relatively low number and heterogeneity of intestinal transplant patients. Peak levels of circulating GvH clones were associated with declines in HvG clones early after transplant. High GvH to HvG T cell clonal ratios were observed in the allografts of patients with donor T cell macrochimerism.

The TCR comes from a human donor who received an intestinal transplant. The sample consisted of unstimulated CD8+ T cells sorted from spleen or lymph node cells, taken before intestinal transplant. The sequence links TRBV15 to TRBJ2-1; confidence is insufficient to name the D gene. The nucleotide sequence reads TGTGCCACCAGTCCGAGCTCCTACAATGAGCAGTTCTTC. Its translation reads: CATSPSSYNEQFF. With all but the CDR3 taken from the reference TRBV15 and TRBJ2-1 genes, the full variable domain is: DAMVIQNPRYQVTQFGKPVTLSCSQTLNHNVMYWYQQKSSQAPKLLFHYYDKDFNNEADTPDNFQSRRPNTSFCFLDIRSPGLGDTAMYLCATSPSSYNEQFFGPGTRLTVL.